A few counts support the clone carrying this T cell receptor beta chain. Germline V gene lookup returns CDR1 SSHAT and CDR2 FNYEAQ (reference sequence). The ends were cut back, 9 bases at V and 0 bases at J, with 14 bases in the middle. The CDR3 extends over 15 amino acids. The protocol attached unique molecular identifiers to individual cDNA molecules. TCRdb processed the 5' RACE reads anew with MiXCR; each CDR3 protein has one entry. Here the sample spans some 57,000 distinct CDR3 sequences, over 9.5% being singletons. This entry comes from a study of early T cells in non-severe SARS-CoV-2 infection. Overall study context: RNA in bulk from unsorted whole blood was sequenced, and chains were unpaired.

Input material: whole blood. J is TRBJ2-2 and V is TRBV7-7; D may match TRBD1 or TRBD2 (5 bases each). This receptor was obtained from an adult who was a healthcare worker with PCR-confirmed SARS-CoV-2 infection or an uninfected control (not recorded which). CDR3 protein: CASTPGPSNTGELFF. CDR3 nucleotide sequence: TGTGCCAGTACCCCGGGACCGTCGAACACCGGGGAGCTGTTTTTT.